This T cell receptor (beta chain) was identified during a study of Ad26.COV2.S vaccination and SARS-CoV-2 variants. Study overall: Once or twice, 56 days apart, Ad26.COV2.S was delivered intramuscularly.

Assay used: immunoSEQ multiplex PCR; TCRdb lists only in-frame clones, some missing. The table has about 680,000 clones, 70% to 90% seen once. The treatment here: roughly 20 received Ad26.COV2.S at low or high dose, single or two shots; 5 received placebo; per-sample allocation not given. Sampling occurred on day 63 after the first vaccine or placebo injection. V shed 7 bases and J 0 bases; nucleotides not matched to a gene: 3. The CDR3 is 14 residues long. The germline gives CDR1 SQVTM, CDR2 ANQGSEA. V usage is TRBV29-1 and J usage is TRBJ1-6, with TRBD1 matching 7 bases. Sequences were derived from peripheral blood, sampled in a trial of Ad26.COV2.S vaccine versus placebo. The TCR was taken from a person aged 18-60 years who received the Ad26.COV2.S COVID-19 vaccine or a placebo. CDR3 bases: TGCAGCGCTAGGGACAGCTCCTATAATTCACCCCTCCACTTT. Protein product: CSARDSSYNSPLHF. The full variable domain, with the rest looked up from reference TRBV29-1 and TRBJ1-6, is SAVISQKPSRDICQRGTSLTIQCQVDSQVTMMFWYRQQPGQSLTLIATANQGSEATYESGFVIDKFPISRPNLTFSTLTVSNMSPEDSSIYLCSARDSSYNSPLHFGNGTRLTVT.